The next 31 T cell receptor beta chains were all read from a single sample in a study of OX40 agonist ivuxolimab in advanced cancers. TCRdb keeps only in-frame clones here, not all; method: immunoSEQ multiplex PCR. The sample yields tens of thousands of clones, about 85% seen once. The material sequenced was CD4+ or CD8+ T cells sorted from blood, taken in a trial of the OX40 agonist ivuxolimab. Source of these receptors: an adult with an advanced solid tumor such as melanoma, head and neck, liver or kidney cancer.

The genes are TRBV2 and TRBJ2-5; the D is unclear. The germline V and J ends were trimmed by 1 base and 5 bases, with 8 bases remaining between them. The length of the CDR3 is 13 residues. CDR1 and CDR2 (germline): SNHLY, FYNNEI. CDR3 sequence: CASSEGDGETQYF. Written as DNA, the CDR3 is TGTGCCAGCAGTGAAGGCGACGGGGAGACCCAGTACTTC.

The V and J genes are TRBV6-6 and TRBJ2-5; 11 bases map to TRBD2. The V gene's germline CDR1 is MNHNY and CDR2 SVGAGI (reference sequence). Trimming at V came to 6 bases and at J to 5 bases, leaving 8 bases not matched to a gene. This CDR3 comprises 15 residues. DNA of the CDR3: TGTGCCAGCAGCAAATATAGCGGGAGGGGGGAGACCCAGTACTTC. Translated: CASSKYSGRGETQYF.

V gene TRBV5-1 combines with J gene TRBJ1-2; a possible D gene is TRBD1 (6 bases). The CDR3 covers 14 residues. The ends were cut back, 0 bases at V and 13 bases at J, with 19 bases in the middle. Germline assignment: CDR1 SGHRS and CDR2 YFSETQ. The CDR3 loop is CASSLELRQDGPTF. CDR3 sequence (DNA): TGCGCCAGCAGCTTGGAGCTAAGACAGGACGGTCCCACCTTC. Complete variable domain (other parts from reference TRBV5-1 and TRBJ1-2): KAGVTQTPRYLIKTRGQQVTLSCSPISGHRSVSWYQQTPGQGLQFLFEYFSETQRNKGNFPGRFSGRQFSNSRSEMNVSTLELGDSALYLCASSLELRQDGPTFGSGTRLTVV.

The chain recombines TRBV7-9 with TRBJ2-5, with 7 bases aligning to TRBD1. The germline V gene has CDR1 SEHNR and CDR2 FQNEAQ (reference sequence). The V segment lost 6 bases and the J segment 5 bases; nucleotides outside the gene matches: 12. CDR3 length: 15 amino acids. DNA for the CDR3: TGTGCCAGCAGACTCGGTGACAGGGCCCTTGAGACCCAGTACTTC. It yields the protein CASRLGDRALETQYF.

The rearrangement links TRBV30 to TRBJ2-2; 9 nucleotides align to TRBD2. The CDR3 loop spans 14 amino acids. After removal of 4 bases from V and 2 bases from J, the junction contained 2 bases not matched to a gene. CDR1 and CDR2 (germline): GTSNPN, SVGIG (reference sequence). CDR3 nucleotides: TGTGCCTGGATTAGCGGGAGAAACACCGGGGAGCTGTTTTTT. Translating gives CAWISGRNTGELFF.

This clone was seen just once. The CDR3, as DNA: TGTGCCAGCAGTTCGGGACTAGCGGGAGGTACCGGTGCCTACAATGAGCAGTTCTTC. This translates into CASSSGLAGGTGAYNEQFF. V gene TRBV28 combines with J gene TRBJ2-1, with 15 bases that match TRBD2. The V gene's germline CDR1 is MDHEN and CDR2 SYDVKM. The CDR3 is 19 amino acids. The V and J ends lost 4 bases and 2 bases, in that order; junction bases with no gene match: 9.

V gene TRBV13 combines with J gene TRBJ2-6; D gene uncertain. The CDR3 totals 19 residues. Germline V gene sequence: CDR1 PRHDT, CDR2 FYEKMQ (reference sequence). The ends were cut back, 3 bases at V and 0 bases at J, with 18 bases in the middle. CDR3: CASSFANAPSTSGANVLTF. The CDR3 DNA follows: TGTGCCAGCAGCTTTGCGAACGCTCCATCCACCTCTGGGGCCAACGTCCTGACTTTC.

V and J are TRBV4-1 and TRBJ2-5; TRBD2 matches 15 bases. CDR3 length: 16 amino acids. The V and J ends lost 3 bases and 5 bases, in that order; junction bases with no gene match: 4. Germline CDR1 MGHRA, CDR2 YSYEKL. CDR3 sequence: CASSQGLAGGGETQYF. Here the CDR3 DNA reads TGCGCCAGCAGCCAGGGACTAGCGGGAGGCGGTGAGACCCAGTACTTC.

The chain joins TRBV28 to TRBJ1-2; no definite D call. In germline, CDR1 is MDHEN, CDR2 SYDVKM. With 6 bases removed from V and 9 bases from J, the gap between germline ends came to 20 bases. The CDR3 consists of 14 residues. The CDR3 region has the DNA TGTGCCAGCAGGCTCACACCAGCGGGTCTGAGCTACACCTTC. The encoded protein is CASRLTPAGLSYTF.

V gene TRBV6-5 combines with J gene TRBJ1-1, with D possibly matching TRBD1 (5 bases). CDR3 length: 13 amino acids. CDR1 is MNHEY, CDR2 SVGAGI, per germline. Trimming cost V 4 bases and J 3 bases, with 9 bases left between them. CDR3: CASSLDSDTEAFF. CDR3 nucleotides: TGTGCCAGCAGTTTAGACAGCGACACTGAAGCTTTCTTT.

V is TRBV2 and J is TRBJ1-1, with unresolved D. The CDR3 spans 10 residues. V lost 8 bases to trimming and J lost 3 bases, with 4 bases between them. The V gene's germline CDR1 is SNHLY and CDR2 FYNNEI. The CDR3 sequence is CASSYTEAFF. CDR3 nucleotides: TGTGCCAGCTCGTACACTGAAGCTTTCTTT.

This clone was found once. The rearrangement links TRBV4-1 to TRBJ1-1; no clear D gene. Per germline, CDR1 MGHRA and CDR2 YSYEKL. This CDR3 is 14 amino acids long. The V gene lost 2 bases and the J gene lost 3 bases, with 10 bases spanning the gap. CDR3 DNA: TGCGCCAGCAGCCAACCTAGGAGGGACACTGAAGCTTTCTTT. Amino acids: CASSQPRRDTEAFF.

The chain joins TRBV6-5 to TRBJ1-1; D unresolved. The V gene lost 8 bases and the J gene lost 4 bases, with 8 bases spanning the gap. The V gene's germline CDR1 is MNHEY and CDR2 SVGAGI. This CDR3 contains 11 residues. CDR3 nucleotides: TGTGCCAGCGCCGTCGGCACTGAAGCTTTCTTT. This encodes CASAVGTEAFF.

J is TRBJ2-3 and V is TRBV19, with no clear D. V was clipped by 8 bases and J by 2 bases, with 5 bases between them. This CDR3 region has 11 residues. In germline, CDR1 is LNHDA, CDR2 SQIVND (reference sequence). CDR3 residues: CASSNTDTQYF. The DNA of the CDR3 is TGTGCCAGTTCAAACACAGATACGCAGTATTTT.

V and J are TRBV19 and TRBJ2-7, with 7 bases identical to TRBD1. The V gene's germline CDR1 is LNHDA and CDR2 SQIVND (reference sequence). Trimming took 9 bases from V and 5 from J; bases not matched to a gene: 10. This CDR3 comprises 13 residues. CDR3 nucleotide sequence: TGTGCCAGCACCCCAAGGGGGCGAAACGAGCAGTACTTC. Its protein product is CASTPRGRNEQYF.

The CDR3 is CASSLEVVTDTQYF. CDR3 nucleotide sequence: TGTGCCAGCAGCTTGGAGGTTGTCACAGATACGCAGTATTTT. The chain is built from TRBV7-2 and TRBJ2-3, with D possibly being TRBD2 (5 bases). V was shortened by 3 bases and J by 2 bases, with 9 bases between the two germline ends. Germline V gene lookup returns CDR1 SGHTA and CDR2 FQGNSA. This CDR3 comprises 14 residues.

This rearrangement joins TRBV28 to TRBJ2-4; 8 nucleotides line up with TRBD1. CDR3 size: 14 residues. Germline loops: CDR1 MDHEN, CDR2 SYDVKM. The V gene end was trimmed by 6 bases and the J gene end by 5 bases; junction bases not matched to a gene: 6. CDR3 loop: CASRTGQEENIQYF. CDR3 nucleotides: TGTGCCAGCAGGACGGGACAGGAAGAAAACATTCAGTACTTC.

Here the CDR3 reads CASSIWGLAAQETQYF. The DNA of the CDR3 is TGTGCCAGTAGTATCTGGGGACTAGCGGCACAAGAGACCCAGTACTTC. V and J are TRBV19 and TRBJ2-5; 11 nucleotides match TRBD2. This CDR3 region has 16 residues. Germline CDR1 LNHDA, CDR2 SQIVND (reference sequence). V lost 3 bases to trimming and J lost 2 bases; unmatched junction nucleotides: 5.

This chain links TRBV6-6 with TRBJ2-5; D ambiguous. The assigned J gene may be wrong: the sequence end matches TRBJ2-7 better. Germline V gene data show CDR1 as MNHNY and CDR2 as SVGAGI (reference sequence). The CDR3 extends over 13 amino acids. CDR3 nucleotide sequence: TGTGCCAGCAGCGGTCCCCCGGCCTACGAGCAGTACTTC. Translating gives CASSGPPAYEQYF.

The chain is built from TRBV13 and TRBJ2-1; D is possibly TRBD1 (5 bases). This CDR3 has 12 residues. Germline-derived CDR1 and CDR2 are PRHDT and FYEKMQ (reference sequence). The V end was cut by 6 bases, the J end by 12 bases, with 15 bases between. The CDR3 nucleotides are TGTGCCAGCAGATACCAGGGTTTGGGGCAGTTCTTC. This translates into CASRYQGLGQFF.

This clone was detected a few times. The chain employs TRBV7-8 and TRBJ1-2; D remains unclear. CDR1 is SGHVS and CDR2 is FQNEAQ in the germline V gene. The CDR3 length is 16 residues. V lost 1 base to trimming and J lost 4 bases, with 16 bases between them. Written as DNA, the CDR3 is TGTGCCAGCAGCTTAGAGGGTTTAGTTACCAGCTATGGCTACACCTTC. Amino acids: CASSLEGLVTSYGYTF. The variable domain in full, with the rest retrieved from reference TRBV7-8 and TRBJ1-2, is GAGVSQSPRYKVAKRGQDVALRCDPISGHVSLFWYQQALGQGPEFLTYFQNEAQLDKSGLPSDRFFAERPEGSVSTLKIQRTQQEDSAVYLCASSLEGLVTSYGYTFGSGTRLTVV.

The V gene is TRBV19, the J gene TRBJ2-1, with a possible D match to TRBD2 (5 bases). The CDR3 spans 12 residues. The V end lost 9 bases, the J end lost 7 bases, and 13 bases lay between the germline ends. CDR1 is LNHDA, CDR2 SQIVND, per germline (reference sequence). This CDR3 is CASRDPGNEQFF. The CDR3 DNA reads TGTGCCAGCCGGGATCCCGGGAATGAGCAGTTCTTC.

The gene calls are TRBV5-8 and TRBJ2-2; 9 positions agree with TRBD1. From germline, CDR1 is SGHTS and CDR2 YDEGEE. V gave up 4 bases and J gave up 6 bases; unmatched junction bases: 7. The CDR3 totals 15 residues. DNA of the CDR3: TGTGCCAGCAGCGTAGACAGGGGGATGGCCGGGGAGCTGTTTTTT. It yields the protein CASSVDRGMAGELFF. The variable domain in full, with the rest retrieved from reference TRBV5-8 and TRBJ2-2, is EAGVTQSPTHLIKTRGQQATLRCSPISGHTSVYWYQQALGLGLQFLLWYDEGEERNRGNFPPRFSGRQFPNYSSELNVNALELEDSALYLCASSVDRGMAGELFFGEGSRLTVL.

This chain connects TRBV4-2 to TRBJ1-5; D unresolved. Trimming shortened V by 5 bases and J by 5 bases, and 10 bases separated the two germline ends. Germline V CDR1 and CDR2: LGHNA, YNFKEQ. CDR3 length equals 13 residues. CDR3 amino acids: CASSWAEDQPQHF. The CDR3 coding sequence is TGTGCCAGCAGCTGGGCGGAGGATCAGCCCCAGCATTTT.

The chain employs TRBV28 and TRBJ1-4, with D possibly matching TRBD1 (6 bases). The germline V and J ends were trimmed by 6 bases and 4 bases, with 15 bases remaining between them. The V gene's germline CDR1 is MDHEN and CDR2 SYDVKM. The CDR3 runs 15 residues. The CDR3 coding sequence is TGTGCCAGCAGCCCAGGGGTCTGGAATAATGAAAAACTGTTTTTT. It yields the protein CASSPGVWNNEKLFF.

This rearrangement joins TRBV23-1 to TRBJ2-3; a weak D match, TRBD1 (7 bases). TRBV23-1 is given ORF status, its function remaining uncertain. Trimming removed 3 bases at V and 0 bases at J, with 13 bases between. CDR3 length: 16 amino acids. CDR3: CASSQFRGTSTDTQYF. In nucleotides, the CDR3 is TGCGCCAGCAGTCAGTTCAGGGGGACTAGCACAGATACGCAGTATTTT.

This clone was recorded only once. This chain links TRBV11-2 with TRBJ2-5; D gene ambiguous. CDR3 length: 14 residues. The germline V gene has CDR1 SGHAT and CDR2 FQNNGV. V was shortened by 1 base and J by 1 base, with 7 bases between the two germline ends. CDR3 DNA: TGTGCCAGCAGCTTAGTTTCCGCCCAAGAGACCCAGTACTTC. Translating it yields CASSLVSAQETQYF.

The CDR3 region is CASRSSLTLPGANVLTF. Here the CDR3 DNA reads TGTGCCAGTAGATCCTCTCTTACGCTCCCTGGGGCCAACGTCCTGACTTTC. The rearrangement joins TRBV19 to TRBJ2-6; D is uncertain. The germline V and J ends were trimmed by 6 bases and 2 bases, with 17 bases remaining between them. CDR3 length: 17 amino acids. The germline V gene has CDR1 LNHDA and CDR2 SQIVND (reference sequence).

This chain joins TRBV19 and TRBJ2-5; the D is unclear. This CDR3 is built from 14 residues. CDR1 and CDR2 (germline): LNHDA, SQIVND (reference sequence). V lost 1 base and J lost 0, with 6 bases in between. CDR3 sequence (DNA): TGTGCCAGTAGTATAGCCAACTACCAAGAGACCCAGTACTTC. Translating gives CASSIANYQETQYF.

The chain couples TRBV9 to TRBJ1-1, with D perhaps TRBD1 (5 bases). From germline, CDR1 is SGDLS and CDR2 YYNGEE. V lost 3 bases and J 7 bases, leaving 13 bases between the germline ends. The CDR3 has 13 amino acids. CDR3 in amino acids: CASSAQGGGEAFF. As DNA, the CDR3 is TGTGCCAGCAGCGCGCAGGGTGGCGGTGAAGCTTTCTTT.

The chain employs TRBV2 and TRBJ1-3; D not certain. The germline gives CDR1 SNHLY, CDR2 FYNNEI. Between the trimmed V and J ends, which lost 2 bases and 2 bases, there was a span of 13 bases. The length of the CDR3 is 16 residues. The CDR3 spells CASSEYGDFTGNTIYF. CDR3 coding DNA: TGTGCCAGCAGTGAATACGGAGACTTTACTGGAAACACCATATATTTT.